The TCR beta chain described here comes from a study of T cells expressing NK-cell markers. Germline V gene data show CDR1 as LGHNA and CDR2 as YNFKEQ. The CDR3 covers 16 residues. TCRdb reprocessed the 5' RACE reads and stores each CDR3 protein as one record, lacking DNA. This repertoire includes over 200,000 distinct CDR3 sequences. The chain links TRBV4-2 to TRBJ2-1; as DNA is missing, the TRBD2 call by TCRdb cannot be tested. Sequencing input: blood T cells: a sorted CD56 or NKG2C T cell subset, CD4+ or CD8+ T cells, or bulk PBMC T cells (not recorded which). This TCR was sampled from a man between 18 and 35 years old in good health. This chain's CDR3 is CASSQEASLGWNEQFF.